These T cell receptor beta chains were read from a single sample in a study of tumor and adjacent non-tumor tissue in lung cancer. TCRdb re-called the multiplex PCR reads with MiXCR, one entry per CDR3 protein. The table records about 200,000 distinct CDR3 sequences, 71% of them present only once. The sample was lung tumor tissue. Source of these receptors: a man aged 55 to 70 with non-small cell lung cancer. Both conserved end residues are part of each CDR3. Each record gives: J gene, V gene, CDR3 protein.

TRBJ1-1 TRBV29-1 CSVEGRFAEALF
TRBJ2-3 TRBV4-3 CTSSQDRAGTTDTQYF
TRBJ2-1 TRBV12-5 CASGLSSGEVHEQFF
TRBJ1-4 TRBV10-2 CATSAQGANEKLFF
TRBJ1-2 TRBV20-1 CSAFSGQGAFGYTF
TRBJ1-5 TRBV28 CASSLGTPNRPQHF
TRBJ1-5 TRBV6-5 CASNYVRAGRWLGPQHF
TRBJ2-1 TRBV11-1 CASSLEWRVNNEQFF
TRBJ2-2 TRBV29-1 CSVGGILSGELFF
TRBJ2-3 TRBV6-1 CVSHRGEGMYTQYF
TRBJ2-3 TRBV20-1 CSARAHVGGTTQYF
TRBJ1-4 TRBV20-1 CSARGSGETNEKLFF
TRBJ2-1 TRBV9 CASSPSPGLSLYNEQFF
TRBJ2-7 TRBV6-6 CASSYKRTDSYEQYF